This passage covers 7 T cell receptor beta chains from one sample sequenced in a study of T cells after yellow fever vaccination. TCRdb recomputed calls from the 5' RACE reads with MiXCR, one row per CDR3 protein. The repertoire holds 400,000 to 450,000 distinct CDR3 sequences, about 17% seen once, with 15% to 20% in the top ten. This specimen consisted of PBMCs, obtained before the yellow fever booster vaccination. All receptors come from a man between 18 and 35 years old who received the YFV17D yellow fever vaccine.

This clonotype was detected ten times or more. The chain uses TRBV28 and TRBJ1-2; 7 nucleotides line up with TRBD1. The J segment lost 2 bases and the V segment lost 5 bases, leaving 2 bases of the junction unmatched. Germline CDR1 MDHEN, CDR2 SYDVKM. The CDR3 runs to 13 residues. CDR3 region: CASSEGQNYGYTF. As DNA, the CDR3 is TGTGCCAGCAGTGAGGGACAGAACTATGGCTACACCTTC.

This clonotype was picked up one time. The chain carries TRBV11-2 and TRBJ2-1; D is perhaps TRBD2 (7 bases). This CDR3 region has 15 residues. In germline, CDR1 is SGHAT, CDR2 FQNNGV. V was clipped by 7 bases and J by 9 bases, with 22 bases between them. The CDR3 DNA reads TGTGCCAGCACCACCGGGACATCGGGAGGACTTGAGCAGTTCTTC. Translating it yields CASTTGTSGGLEQFF. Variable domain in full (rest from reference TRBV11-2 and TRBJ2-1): EAGVAQSPRYKIIEKRQSVAFWCNPISGHATLYWYQQILGQGPKLLIQFQNNGVVDDSQLPKDRFSAERLKGVDSTLKIQPAKLEDSAVYLCASTTGTSGGLEQFFGPGTRLTVL.

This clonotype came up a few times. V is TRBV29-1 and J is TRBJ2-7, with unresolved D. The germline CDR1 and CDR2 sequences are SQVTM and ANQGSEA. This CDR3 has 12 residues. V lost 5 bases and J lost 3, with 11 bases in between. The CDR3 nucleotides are TGCAGCGTTCCCGCAGGAAACTACGAGCAGTACTTC. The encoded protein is CSVPAGNYEQYF.

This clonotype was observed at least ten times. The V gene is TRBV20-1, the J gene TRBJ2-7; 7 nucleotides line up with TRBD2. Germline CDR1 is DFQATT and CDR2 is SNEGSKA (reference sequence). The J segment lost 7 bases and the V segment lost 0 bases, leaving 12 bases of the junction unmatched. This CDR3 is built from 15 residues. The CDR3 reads CSARELAGVLWEQYV. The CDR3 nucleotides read TGCAGTGCTAGAGAATTGGCGGGAGTCTTGTGGGAGCAGTACGTC.

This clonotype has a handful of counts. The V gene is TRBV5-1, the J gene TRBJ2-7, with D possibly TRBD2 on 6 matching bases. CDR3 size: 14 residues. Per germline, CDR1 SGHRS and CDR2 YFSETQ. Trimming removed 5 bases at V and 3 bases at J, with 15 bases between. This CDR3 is CASSNAGLIYEQYF. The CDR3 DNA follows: TGCGCCAGCAGTAACGCGGGACTCATCTACGAGCAGTACTTC.

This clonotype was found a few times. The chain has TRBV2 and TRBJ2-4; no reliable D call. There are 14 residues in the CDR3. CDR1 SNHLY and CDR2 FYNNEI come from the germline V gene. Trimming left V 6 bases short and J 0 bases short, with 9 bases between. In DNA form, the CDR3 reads TGTGCCAGCAGACCTACGGAAGCCAAAAACATTCAGTACTTC. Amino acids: CASRPTEAKNIQYF.

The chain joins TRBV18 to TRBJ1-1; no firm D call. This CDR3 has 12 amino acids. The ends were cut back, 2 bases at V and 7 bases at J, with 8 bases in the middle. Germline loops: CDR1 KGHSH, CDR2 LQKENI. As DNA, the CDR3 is TGTGCCAGCTCACCAACAGAAAGTGAAGCTTTCTTT. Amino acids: CASSPTESEAFF.